This section outlines one TCR beta chain sequence together with its context. Its target is unknown. Positively selected for CCR7, the CD45RO-negative cells used as naive CD8 cells excluded terminally differentiated effector memory CD45RA+ cells. Donors included only healthy HIV-negative adults lacking recent acute infections or vaccinations. Sorted-subset replicate PCR reactions were performed with around 200 ng DNA, corresponding to about 30,000 T cell genomes. Sequencing used immunoSEQ multiplex PCR; TCRdb keeps in-frame clones, though not all of them. The table records approximately 740,000 clones, around 92% of them present only once. The data were taken from a study of shared clonotypes between healthy human individuals. Study results and limitations: Memory subsets had estimated richness that was generally smaller than that of naive subsets.

This CDR3 contains 14 residues. Germline-derived CDR1 and CDR2 are MNHEY and SMNVEV (reference sequence). V was pared by 4 bases and J by 4 bases, with 4 bases of the junction left unmatched. This receptor was taken from a man in his thirties or forties in good health. The V call is TRBV27, the J call TRBJ1-2; 9 nucleotides align to TRBD1. The sequencing input was naive CD8+ T cells sorted from blood. CDR3 nucleotides: TGTGCCAGCAGTTCCGAACAGGGGGCCTATGGCTACACCTTC. Translating it yields CASSSEQGAYGYTF.